This TCR beta chain is from a study of shared clonotypes between healthy human individuals. The study's findings and limits: Having only a few donors restricted how much genetic and exposure-history diversity was captured.

Profiled with immunoSEQ multiplex PCR; TCRdb holds only in-frame clones, not every one. This sample has about half a million clones, with roughly three quarters found just once. Of note for this clone: What it binds is not known.

This CDR3 has 13 residues. The germline CDR1 and CDR2 sequences are SGHTA and FQGNSA. Trimming cost V 5 bases and J 2 bases, with 10 bases left between them. This receptor was taken from a woman between 35 and 50 years old in good health. Some clones in this sample may be carry-over from other donors' samples. Sample: PBMCs. V gene TRBV7-2 combines with J gene TRBJ2-7; D remains unclear. CDR3 in amino acids: CASSPRLTYEQYF. In DNA form, the CDR3 reads TGTGCCAGCAGCCCAAGACTCACCTACGAGCAGTACTTC.